This passage covers 9 T cell receptor beta chains from one sample sequenced in a study of blood T cell repertoires in COVID-19 (dated by TCRdb to 2020 to 2022). Library preparation was by the immunoSEQ multiplex PCR assay. TCRdb's version of the immuneACCESS table is confined to in-frame rearrangements and falls short of the full clone set. An unresolved V gene accounts for under half of the shortfall where checked; the remainder is of unknown origin. This sample is represented by around 300,000 clones; around 87% of them were singletons. The ten biggest clones cover about 5.2% of the sample. Sequencing was performed on PBMCs or T cells enriched from blood (not recorded which). The source is a woman in her 30s who had recovered from COVID-19.

The chain joins TRBV7-8 to TRBJ2-2; D unclear. Germline V CDR1 and CDR2: SGHVS, FQNEAQ. The CDR3 consists of 12 residues. The CDR3 protein is CACSGLTGELFF. CDR3 DNA: TGTGCGTGTTCCGGGTTGACCGGGGAGCTGTTTTTT.

The rearrangement links TRBV29-1 to TRBJ1-1; no clear D gene. This CDR3 comprises 13 residues. Germline lookup yields CDR1 SQVTM and CDR2 ANQGSEA. V lost 4 bases and J 3 bases, leaving 12 bases between the germline ends. CDR3 residues: CSVGGRLDTEAFF. The CDR3 region has the DNA TGCAGCGTTGGAGGGCGATTGGACACTGAAGCTTTCTTT.

This clone was counted at least ten times. The rearrangement uses TRBV7-9 and TRBJ2-3; D ambiguous. The CDR3 is made up of 13 amino acids. Looked up from germline, CDR1 is SEHNR and CDR2 is FQNEAQ (reference sequence). Trimming stripped 10 bases from V and 1 base from J, with 12 bases between. The CDR3 loop reads CATSEAGTDTQYF. The DNA of the CDR3 is TGTGCCACGTCTGAGGCGGGCACAGATACGCAGTATTTT.

The rearrangement joins TRBV28 to TRBJ2-1; 11 bases map to TRBD2. The CDR3 runs 14 residues. The V gene end was trimmed by 5 bases and the J gene end by 4 bases; junction bases not matched to a gene: 1. Germline V CDR1 and CDR2: MDHEN, SYDVKM. CDR3 in DNA: TGTGCCAGCAGTCTAGCGGGGGGTTACAATGAGCAGTTCTTC. Amino acid sequence: CASSLAGGYNEQFF.

The chain carries TRBV27 and TRBJ2-7; tentatively, D is TRBD2 (6 bases). The germline gives CDR1 MNHEY, CDR2 SMNVEV (reference sequence). The length of the CDR3 is 14 residues. V was clipped by 4 bases and J by 6 bases, with 16 bases between them. CDR3 sequence: CASSWSRLATEQYF. In nucleotides, the CDR3 is TGTGCCAGCAGTTGGTCCCGGCTAGCGACCGAGCAGTACTTC.

This chain connects TRBV19 to TRBJ1-1, with D possibly being TRBD1 (5 bases). Germline loops: CDR1 LNHDA, CDR2 SQIVND (reference sequence). The V end lost 3 bases, the J end lost 3 bases, and 11 bases lay between the germline ends. The CDR3 contains 14 residues. The CDR3 nucleotides read TGTGCCAGTAGTATCTACGGGGGGGACACTGAAGCTTTCTTT. The encoded protein is CASSIYGGDTEAFF.

The V and J genes are TRBV19 and TRBJ2-1, with 15 bases lining up with TRBD2. With V trimmed by 3 bases and J by 5 bases, 11 bases remained unmatched. The CDR3 is 19 amino acids. Germline values: CDR1 LNHDA, CDR2 SQIVND (reference sequence). CDR3 sequence: CASSISGLAGGRTHNEQFF. The CDR3 bases are TGTGCCAGTAGTATCTCGGGACTAGCGGGGGGCCGAACCCACAATGAGCAGTTCTTC.

This clone was seen a few times. The chain couples TRBV9 to TRBJ1-1, with TRBD1 matching 9 bases. CDR3 length: 16 amino acids. After removal of 0 bases from V and 6 bases from J, the junction contained 9 bases not matched to a gene. Germline-derived CDR1 and CDR2 are SGDLS and YYNGEE. The CDR3 here is CASSVGGGQGNAEAFF. The CDR3 DNA follows: TGTGCCAGCAGCGTAGGAGGGGGACAGGGTAATGCTGAAGCTTTCTTT.

The rearrangement uses TRBV3-1 (or the pseudogene TRBV3-2) and TRBJ2-2; 7 bases are shared with TRBD1. This CDR3 comprises 17 residues. Germline V gene lookup returns CDR1 LGHDT and CDR2 YNNKEL (reference sequence). V dropped 7 bases and J dropped 1; count of bases not matched to a gene: 12. The CDR3 coding sequence is TGTGCCAGCAACCTTTTAGGGGGCAGGATGAACACCGGGGAGCTGTTTTTT. This gives the protein CASNLLGGRMNTGELFF.